This TCR beta chain is from a study of human thymus T cells (dated by TCRdb to 2019 to 2021). In terms of the full investigation: The study described the TCR alpha and beta repertoires in roughly 8 infant thymus samples and a few matching peripheral blood samples. Donor ages ranged from roughly 6 to 250 days, and the cohort comprised five to seven male and two female infants. Here is what the overall study found, with its caveats: Both the thymic and the peripheral blood repertoires appeared to show biased V and J gene segment usage. On average, thymus samples yielded about 810,000 unique TCRB clonotypes, whereas blood samples yielded about 84,000. The related research found that thymic TCR repertoires overlapped highly between unrelated individuals.

The immunoSEQ multiplex PCR assay was used to amplify the TCRB and TCRAD loci from a standardized quantity of quality-controlled genomic DNA. The V(D)J region was spanned by amplicons of a length sufficient to cover the CDR3 and to identify V and J genes. Through the commercial immunoSEQ service, the amplicons were sequenced on an Illumina platform. The paper's processing steps were these. Primer bias and sequencing errors were corrected as previously described, and TCRAD and TCRB definitions were based on the IMGT database. immunoSEQ Analyzer 3.0 and VDJTools were used for repertoire analysis, which covered basic statistics, V/J segment usage, diversity estimates, rarefaction and pairwise overlap. To estimate diversity, the Chao1, ChaoE, Efron-Thisted, Shannon and inverse Simpson indices were applied, and diversity was also estimated on datasets down-sampled to the smallest sample. Repertoire overlap was determined by strict matching of CDR3 nucleotide sequence, V gene and J gene, and Jaccard-based multidimensional scaling clustering was applied. TCRdb retrieved this table from immuneACCESS and kept in-frame rearrangements only. Not all clones are present; in checked studies, unresolved V genes account for under half, and no reason is known for the remainder. V and J calls plus clone size are reproduced from that table; the DNA served to infer D and trimming. This sample holds about 78,000 clones; 90% to 97% were observed only once. 0.031% of the sample goes to the ten largest clones.

Regarding this clone: It lacks a known antigen. No much larger clone is present one base from it, and per-base qualities are unavailable.

Thymus tissue was obtained as surgical resects removed during corrective cardiac surgery. Immunologically healthy infants undergoing open corrective cardiac surgery for congenital heart defects in Finland were used as donors. After being mechanically released from the tissue, thymocytes were kept at -70 degrees C in pellets of roughly 8.5-34 million cells. Genomic DNA was extracted from frozen cell pellets with a QIAsymphony instrument. The receptor comes from a boy under two years old with a congenital heart defect but otherwise immunologically healthy. Sequenced: thymus tissue.

The DNA sequence is given as TGTGCCAGCAGTTCTACCGGGGTTGTCGACGAGCAGTACTTC. It translates as CASSSTGVVDEQYF. The receptor chain draws on TRBV6-5 and TRBJ2-7, with TRBD2 perhaps the D gene, on 5 matching bases. V and J are truncated by 4 bases and 5 bases respectively, leaving an intervening sequence of 15 bases. In the germline V gene, CDR1 corresponds to MNHEY and CDR2 to SVGAGI. The CDR3 goes from the cysteine to the phenylalanine over 14 residues. Only the CDR3 DNA is retained, 42 bases long and in frame from the first base.